The rows below give T cell receptor beta chains drawn from one sample of a study of blood T cell repertoires in COVID-19. The assay was immunoSEQ multiplex PCR, and TCRdb's table has in-frame clones only and misses some. Found here are about 110,000 clones, 70% to 90% of them singletons; the top ten hold 15% to 20%. Sequencing was done on a sample of peripheral blood. The receptors here all came from a woman in her fifties or sixties with acute or convalescent COVID-19. Each CDR3 is given with its conserved first and last residue. A D gene is named only where the DNA matches it firmly. Only part of the rows carry a size: once, few, many, or a class if the clone is expanded.

D gene: .; V gene: TRBV5-8; J gene: TRBJ2-5; clone size: .; CDR3 protein: CASSSGTRGTGTQYF; CDR3 DNA: TGTGCCAGCAGCTCCGGGACAAGGGGTACCGGGACCCAGTACTTC
D gene: .; V gene: TRBV5-1; J gene: TRBJ2-5; clone size: once; CDR3 protein: CASRSTTVYQETQYF; CDR3 DNA: TGCGCCAGCAGATCCACGACAGTGTACCAAGAGACCCAGTACTTC
D gene: TRBD1; V gene: TRBV7-7; J gene: TRBJ2-1; clone size: .; CDR3 protein: CASSYGQGKGNEQFF; CDR3 DNA: TGTGCTAGCAGCTACGGACAGGGGAAGGGGAATGAGCAGTTCTTC
D gene: .; V gene: TRBV5-6; J gene: TRBJ2-5; clone size: .; CDR3 protein: CASSLGPGETQYF; CDR3 DNA: TGTGCCAGCAGCTTGGGGCCGGGAGAGACCCAGTACTTC
D gene: .; V gene: TRBV7-2; J gene: TRBJ1-1; clone size: .; CDR3 protein: CASSLSRNTEAFF; CDR3 DNA: TGTGCCAGCAGCTTATCCAGGAACACTGAAGCTTTCTTT
D gene: TRBD1; V gene: TRBV13; J gene: TRBJ2-7; clone size: .; CDR3 protein: CASSPRTGGYEQYF; CDR3 DNA: TGTGCCAGCAGCCCCAGGACAGGGGGGTACGAGCAGTACTTC
D gene: .; V gene: TRBV7-2; J gene: TRBJ2-7; clone size: .; CDR3 protein: CASSLSRSDRTYEQYF; CDR3 DNA: TGTGCCAGCAGCTTAAGTCGTTCAGACAGAACCTACGAGCAGTACTTC
D gene: TRBD1; V gene: TRBV12-5; J gene: TRBJ1-2; clone size: few; CDR3 protein: CASGSHMTGSDGYTF; CDR3 DNA: TGTGCTAGTGGTTCCCACATGACAGGGTCGGATGGCTACACCTTC
D gene: TRBD2; V gene: TRBV7-6; J gene: TRBJ2-7; clone size: once; CDR3 protein: CASSQPSGMTYEQYF; CDR3 DNA: TGTGCCAGCAGCCAACCTAGCGGGATGACCTACGAGCAGTACTTC
D gene: .; V gene: TRBV6-1; J gene: TRBJ1-5; clone size: .; CDR3 protein: CASSESGGVGQPQHF; CDR3 DNA: TGTGCCAGCAGTGAAAGCGGAGGCGTCGGTCAGCCCCAGCATTTT
D gene: TRBD1; V gene: TRBV5-8; J gene: TRBJ1-1; clone size: .; CDR3 protein: CASSLPDRAPEAFF; CDR3 DNA: TGTGCCAGCAGCTTGCCGGACAGGGCTCCTGAAGCTTTCTTT